This TCR beta chain stems from a study of human T cells and chemical hapten exposure. For the study at large: Slight differences in pooled library volume were the main source of varying TCR yields across samples. General study findings and limits: There was no change with DPC sensitization in TCRs above 1 in 1000 frequency.

Trimming took 5 bases from V and 2 from J, leaving 7 bases between them. Germline CDR1 reads MDHEN; CDR2 reads SYDVKM. The CDR3 totals 12 residues. Separate cDNA molecules received unique molecular identifiers, which the library attached to them. TCRdb called the 5' RACE reads again in MiXCR, with one record for every CDR3 protein. The profile covers under 150,000 distinct CDR3 sequences, with approximately 20% appearing a single time and approximately 2.6% taken by the ten largest. As for this clonotype: Antigen unknown.

Researchers extracted total RNA from unfractionated whole blood. The rearrangement links TRBV28 to TRBJ2-7; D ambiguous. The sequence was obtained from a human donor in good health. The CDR3 reads CASSPTPYEQYF. Written as DNA, the CDR3 is TGTGCCAGCAGTCCTACTCCCTACGAGCAGTACTTC. Filled out from reference TRBV28 and TRBJ2-7, the complete variable domain reads DVKVTQSSRYLVKRTGEKVFLECVQDMDHENMFWYRQDPGLGLRLIYFSYDVKMKEKGDIPEGYSVSREKKERFSLILESASTNQTSMYLCASSPTPYEQYFGPGTRLTVT.